This record looks at one TCR beta chain sequence and its context. As yet, its antigen is unknown. This sample was taken from a study of early T cells in non-severe SARS-CoV-2 infection. In the study overall: The sequenced material was bulk RNA from unsorted whole blood, and its chains were unpaired.

Findings of the study overall: Clonotype matching in VDJdb favored anti-spike CD8 responses and did not capture private and CD4 specificities.

TCRdb used MiXCR to reprocess the 5' RACE reads, holding one entry per CDR3 protein. The repertoire holds 75,000 to 90,000 distinct CDR3 sequences, with just under 15% as singletons. CDR1 and CDR2 (germline): KGHSH, LQKENI. The V segment lost 3 bases and the J segment 4 bases; nucleotides outside the gene matches: 9. This CDR3 comprises 16 residues. Input material: whole blood. This receptor was taken from an adult who was a healthcare worker with PCR-confirmed SARS-CoV-2 infection or an uninfected control (not recorded which). J is TRBJ2-1 and V is TRBV18; 7 bases fit TRBD1. The CDR3 nucleotides read TGTGCCAGCTCACCCAATAGGGGGCTTGGATACAATGAGCAGTTCTTC. The encoded protein is CASSPNRGLGYNEQFF.